This is a list of T cell receptor beta chains from one sample in a study of blood T cell repertoires in COVID-19. Some clones are missing from TCRdb's copy, which holds only in-frame ones; the method was immunoSEQ multiplex PCR. The sample records just over 250,000 clones, roughly nine tenths being singletons. The sample was peripheral blood. Receptor source: a man aged 40-49 years who had recovered from COVID-19. The CDR3 runs from the conserved cysteine through the conserved F or W. The order of the fields is clone size, D gene, J gene, V gene, CDR3 DNA, CDR3 protein. D genes are given only for firm matches. A clone size is listed for some rows: how often the clone was seen (once, few, many), or a class if it is expanded.

size: .
D: .
J: TRBJ2-3
V: TRBV29-1
DNA: TGCAGCGTTGAACTCGGGGGGCCAGATACGCAGTATTTT
CDR3: CSVELGGPDTQYF

size: .
D: .
J: TRBJ2-7
V: TRBV3-1/TRBV3-2
DNA: TGTGCCAGCAGCCAAGATCACTACGAGCAGTACTTC
CDR3: CASSQDHYEQYF

size: .
D: TRBD1
J: TRBJ2-5
V: TRBV2
DNA: TGTGCCAGCAGGGCAGGGGGCGGCGAGACCCAGTACTTC
CDR3: CASRAGGGETQYF

size: .
D: .
J: TRBJ2-3
V: TRBV21-1
DNA: TGTGCCAGCAGCCAAAAAACCGCCGGTGGAGATACGCAGTATTTT
CDR3: CASSQKTAGGDTQYF

size: .
D: .
J: TRBJ2-5
V: TRBV6-4
DNA: TGTGCCAGCAGTGCTTTGCCTAGCGCTCAAGAGACCCAGTACTTC
CDR3: CASSALPSAQETQYF

size: .
D: .
J: TRBJ2-2
V: TRBV7-2
DNA: TGTGCCAGCAGCACCGCCCGAAGCCCACGGGCCGGGGAGCTGTTTTTT
CDR3: CASSTARSPRAGELFF

size: .
D: TRBD2
J: TRBJ2-1
V: TRBV5-4
DNA: TGTGCCAGCAGGCAACTAGCGGGATGGGATGAGCAGTTCTTC
CDR3: CASRQLAGWDEQFF

size: .
D: .
J: TRBJ2-7
V: TRBV3-1/TRBV3-2
DNA: TGTGCCAGCAGCCTTCTTTCCAGGGGCACGGTCGAGCAGTACTTC
CDR3: CASSLLSRGTVEQYF

size: .
D: .
J: TRBJ1-5
V: TRBV3-1/TRBV3-2
DNA: TGTGCCAGCAGCCAAGATCGGACAGATAATCAGCCCCAGCATTTT
CDR3: CASSQDRTDNQPQHF

size: .
D: .
J: TRBJ2-1
V: TRBV15
DNA: TGTGCCACCAGCAGGGGCGGGAGACAGGACAATGAGCAGTTCTTC
CDR3: CATSRGGRQDNEQFF

size: .
D: TRBD2
J: TRBJ2-1
V: TRBV5-1
DNA: TGCGCCAGCAGCTTATTTCCTAGCGGGAGGTACTCCTACAATGAGCAGTTCTTC
CDR3: CASSLFPSGRYSYNEQFF

size: .
D: .
J: TRBJ2-4
V: TRBV29-1
DNA: TGCAGCGCTGAAGGTACTAGCAACATTCAGTACTTC
CDR3: CSAEGTSNIQYF

size: .
D: .
J: TRBJ2-1
V: TRBV10-1
DNA: TGCGCCAGCAGGGTCCTCCGCGTCGACTCCGGGTACAATGAGCAGTTCTTC
CDR3: CASRVLRVDSGYNEQFF

size: .
D: .
J: TRBJ1-2
V: TRBV11-2
DNA: TGTGCCAGCAGCTTAGATCGGGGGACGAGGTATGGCTACACCTTC
CDR3: CASSLDRGTRYGYTF

size: .
D: .
J: TRBJ2-7
V: TRBV5-1
DNA: TGCGCCAGCGGATTAGCGGCCCGGGACGAGCAGTACTTC
CDR3: CASGLAARDEQYF

size: .
D: TRBD2
J: TRBJ2-1
V: TRBV3-1/TRBV3-2
DNA: TGTGCCAGCAGCCAAGATCGGGGCGCGGGGGGTACTGAGCAGTTCTTC
CDR3: CASSQDRGAGGTEQFF

size: .
D: TRBD2
J: TRBJ2-7
V: TRBV18
DNA: TGTGCCAGCTCGCTTCCGGGGGGGGTTTACGAGCAGTACTTC
CDR3: CASSLPGGVYEQYF

size: .
D: TRBD2
J: TRBJ2-1
V: TRBV29-1
DNA: TGCAGCGTCCCAACGACTAGCGGGGACCTACCGGGGCAGTTCTTC
CDR3: CSVPTTSGDLPGQFF

size: .
D: TRBD1
J: TRBJ2-7
V: TRBV11-2
DNA: TGTGCCAGCAGCCGGGACAGGGCTATCGTCTACGAGCAGTACTTC
CDR3: CASSRDRAIVYEQYF

size: .
D: .
J: TRBJ1-6
V: TRBV7-5
DNA: TGTGCCAGAAGCCTTGGACAGCCGAACCATGAAAATTCACCCCTCCACTTT
CDR3: CARSLGQPNHENSPLHF

size: once
D: .
J: TRBJ2-3
V: TRBV5-4
DNA: TGTGCCAGCCTTAGACTACCTCTCACAGATACGCAGTATTTT
CDR3: CASLRLPLTDTQYF

size: .
D: .
J: TRBJ1-5
V: TRBV9
DNA: TGTGCCAGCAGGGTGGGGGCTTCCCAGCCCCAGCATTTT
CDR3: CASRVGASQPQHF

size: .
D: TRBD1
J: TRBJ2-3
V: TRBV19
DNA: TGTGCCAGTAGTAGCTCCAGGACAGGGGGATTCACAGATACGCAGTATTTT
CDR3: CASSSSRTGGFTDTQYF

size: .
D: .
J: TRBJ1-2
V: TRBV10-1
DNA: TGCGCCAGCAGCCGGGACTTCCTGGGCCCTAACTATGGCTACACCTTC
CDR3: CASSRDFLGPNYGYTF

size: .
D: TRBD1
J: TRBJ2-7
V: TRBV19
DNA: TGTGCCAGTAGTGATGACTTCGGGACAGGCTCCTACGAGCAGTACTTC
CDR3: CASSDDFGTGSYEQYF

size: .
D: .
J: TRBJ2-1
V: TRBV5-1
DNA: TGCGCCAGCAGCTACGAACCCAGGGGCTGGTCCCTGGGTGTCCTCAACTACAATGAGCAGTTCTTC
CDR3: CASSYEPRGWSLGVLNYNEQFF

size: .
D: .
J: TRBJ2-3
V: TRBV18
DNA: TGTGCCAGCTCACCACCGGGAGTAACCGGCACAGATACGCAGTATTTT
CDR3: CASSPPGVTGTDTQYF

size: .
D: .
J: TRBJ1-5
V: TRBV5-1
DNA: TGCGCCAGCAGCCCGTCGGGTCCCAATCAGCCCCAGCATTTT
CDR3: CASSPSGPNQPQHF

size: .
D: .
J: TRBJ1-5
V: TRBV12-5
DNA: TGTGCTAGTGGTTTGGCCACTCCAATCGAGGATCAGCCCCAGCATTTT
CDR3: CASGLATPIEDQPQHF

size: .
D: .
J: TRBJ2-1
V: TRBV5-6
DNA: TGTGCCAGCAGTCGACAGGGACTCTCCTACAATGAGCAGTTCTTC
CDR3: CASSRQGLSYNEQFF

size: few
D: .
J: TRBJ2-1
V: TRBV29-1
DNA: TGCAGCGTTCGAATAAGCGGAGGGGACAATGAGCAGTTCTTC
CDR3: CSVRISGGDNEQFF